Detailed here is one TCR beta chain. CDR1 and CDR2 (germline): SGHRS, YFSETQ. The V and J ends lost 5 bases and 5 bases, in that order; junction bases with no gene match: 17. The CDR3 extends over 18 amino acids. The PCR used 60 Vbeta and 13 Jbeta primers. This table comes from immunoSEQ multiplex PCR, and its TCRdb copy is limited to in-frame clones, with some not included. Here the sample spans over 100,000 clones, about two thirds being singletons. The data were taken from a study of cytomegalovirus exposure and HLA in healthy donors. Sequenced sample: PBMCs. The receptor comes from a man younger than 45 in good health and CMV-seropositive. The chain employs TRBV5-1 and TRBJ2-1, with TRBD2 matching over 9 bases. For the CDR3, the DNA is TGCGCCAGCAGATTACTTCGACCGAGCGGGGGGTTCGACAATGAGCAGTTCTTC. This gives the protein CASRLLRPSGGFDNEQFF.